These 16 T cell receptor beta chains were all obtained from the same sample, sequenced in a study of tumor-infiltrating lymphocytes in localized non-small cell lung cancer. Clones were sequenced by immunoSEQ multiplex PCR, and TCRdb holds only the in-frame ones, with some missing. The sample consists of over 10,000 clones, about four fifths of them appearing once. The sequenced sample was lung tumor tissue. Receptor source: a human donor with non-small cell lung cancer.

The J gene is TRBJ2-5, the V gene TRBV15; tentative D call: TRBD1 (5 bases). Germline CDR1 and CDR2: LNHNV and YYDKDF (reference sequence). Trimming took off 0 bases at V and 5 bases at J, with 13 bases between the two ends. There are 15 residues in the CDR3. Here the CDR3 reads CATSRDFQGGETQYF. The CDR3 nucleotides read TGTGCCACCAGCAGAGATTTTCAGGGTGGGGAGACCCAGTACTTC.

The chain links TRBV6-5 to TRBJ1-4; 8 bases match TRBD1. Germline lookup yields CDR1 MNHEY and CDR2 SVGAGI. CDR3 length equals 14 residues. Trimming removed 7 bases from V and 11 bases from J; junction bases left unmatched: 12. CDR3 amino acids: CASNSGGQGGKLFF. The CDR3 DNA is TGTGCCAGCAATTCTGGAGGACAGGGAGGGAAACTGTTTTTT.

The J gene is TRBJ2-1, the V gene TRBV11-2; possible D gene TRBD1, 5 bases. CDR3 length: 12 amino acids. Per germline, CDR1 SGHAT and CDR2 FQNNGV. V lost 5 bases, J lost 7 bases, and 9 bases lay in between. CDR3 in amino acids: CASSRDRNEQFF. DNA of the CDR3: TGTGCCAGCAGCCGAGACAGAAATGAGCAGTTCTTC. Variable domain in full (rest from reference TRBV11-2 and TRBJ2-1): EAGVAQSPRYKIIEKRQSVAFWCNPISGHATLYWYQQILGQGPKLLIQFQNNGVVDDSQLPKDRFSAERLKGVDSTLKIQPAKLEDSAVYLCASSRDRNEQFFGPGTRLTVL.

The genes are TRBV27 and TRBJ2-3; 8 positions agree with TRBD2. J was trimmed by 0 bases and V by 6 bases; bases with no gene match: 2. Germline V gives CDR1 MNHEY, CDR2 SMNVEV (reference sequence). This CDR3 has 14 residues. Here the CDR3 reads CASSKRGSTDTQYF. In nucleotides, the CDR3 is TGTGCCAGCAGCAAGCGGGGGAGCACAGATACGCAGTATTTT.

The rearrangement links TRBV11-2 to TRBJ1-5, with a possible D match to TRBD1 (6 bases). V was shortened by 3 bases and J by 3 bases, with 9 bases between the two germline ends. This CDR3 is 14 amino acids long. Per the germline V gene, CDR1 is SGHAT and CDR2 is FQNNGV. This chain's CDR3 is CASSFTGFNQPQHF. Written as DNA, the CDR3 is TGTGCCAGCAGCTTCACAGGGTTCAATCAGCCCCAGCATTTT.

V and J are TRBV9 and TRBJ1-2, with TRBD1 as a possible D gene (5 bases). Trimming shortened V by 0 bases and J by 3 bases, and 12 bases separated the two germline ends. The CDR3 sequence is 15 residues long. Germline lookup yields CDR1 SGDLS and CDR2 YYNGEE. CDR3 nucleotide sequence: TGTGCCAGCAGCGTAGTGCCGGGGACCGACTATGGCTACACCTTC. It specifies CASSVVPGTDYGYTF.

The V gene is TRBV19, the J gene TRBJ2-7; 8 nucleotides align to TRBD1. Per the germline V gene, CDR1 is LNHDA and CDR2 is SQIVND (reference sequence). Trimming took 6 bases from V and 3 from J; bases not matched to a gene: 10. The CDR3 totals 15 residues. Here the CDR3 reads CASSRLGTGIYEQYF. The DNA of the CDR3 is TGTGCCAGTAGCCGATTAGGGACAGGCATCTACGAGCAGTACTTC.

This clone appeared a few times. V is TRBV11-1 and J is TRBJ2-7; 10 nucleotides align to TRBD2. Germline V gene data show CDR1 as SGHAT and CDR2 as FQDESV (reference sequence). The CDR3 length is 14 residues. V lost 5 bases and J lost 4; bases outside the gene matches: 5. The DNA of the CDR3 is TGTGCCAGCAGCCGACTAGCGGGCGAGTACGAGCAGTACGTC. Translated: CASSRLAGEYEQYV.

The chain joins TRBV7-9 to TRBJ2-5; 8 nucleotides agree with TRBD1. Looked up from germline, CDR1 is SEHNR and CDR2 is FQNEAQ (reference sequence). The CDR3 is 14 amino acids. V gave up 4 bases and J gave up 1 base; unmatched junction bases: 2. DNA of the CDR3: TGTGCCAGCAGCTCCCAGGGGGCCCAAGAGACCCAGTACTTC. Protein sequence: CASSSQGAQETQYF.

The chain carries TRBV5-1 and TRBJ2-2; D gene ambiguous. CDR3 length equals 14 residues. Germline values: CDR1 SGHRS, CDR2 YFSETQ. Trimming stripped 0 bases from V and 4 bases from J, with 7 bases between. The chain's CDR3 is CASSLEPSTGELFF. The CDR3 bases are TGCGCCAGCAGCTTGGAGCCGAGCACCGGGGAGCTGTTTTTT. The complete variable domain, with remaining parts taken from reference TRBV5-1 and TRBJ2-2, reads KAGVTQTPRYLIKTRGQQVTLSCSPISGHRSVSWYQQTPGQGLQFLFEYFSETQRNKGNFPGRFSGRQFSNSRSEMNVSTLELGDSALYLCASSLEPSTGELFFGEGSRLTVL.

The chain recombines TRBV6-5 with TRBJ2-1; D uncertain. Germline V lookup: CDR1 MNHEY, CDR2 SVGAGI. The CDR3 spans 14 residues. V was shortened by 2 bases and J by 0 bases, with 5 bases between the two germline ends. The CDR3 DNA is TGTGCCAGCAGTTACCGACGCTCCTACAATGAGCAGTTCTTC. This encodes CASSYRRSYNEQFF.

J is TRBJ2-7 and V is TRBV28; D is unclear. Trimming took 0 bases from V and 2 from J, leaving 8 bases between them. Germline-derived CDR1 and CDR2 are MDHEN and SYDVKM. The CDR3 totals 14 residues. Written as DNA, the CDR3 is TGTGCCAGCAGTTTATGGCGCGGAACCTACGAGCAGTACTTC. As protein: CASSLWRGTYEQYF.

By share, this clone counts as medium-sized. The chain couples TRBV10-2 to TRBJ1-2; 12 bases align to TRBD1. CDR1 is WSHSY and CDR2 is SAAADI in the germline V gene. V trimming: 7 bases; J trimming: 5 bases; junction bases outside the gene matches: 8. The CDR3 covers 15 residues. The CDR3 nucleotides read TGCGCCAGCAACCCGGGACAGGGGGCACAATATGGCTACACCTTC. Translating it yields CASNPGQGAQYGYTF.

In this sample, this clone turned up a few times. The chain employs TRBV5-6 and TRBJ1-4, with 10 bases fitting TRBD1. The germline V gene encodes CDR1 SGHDT and CDR2 YYEEEE. The CDR3 consists of 17 residues. The V and J ends lost 2 bases and 7 bases, in that order; junction bases with no gene match: 11. This CDR3 reads CASSLPGQGLIGEKLFF. The CDR3, as DNA: TGTGCCAGCAGCTTACCGGGACAGGGGCTGATCGGTGAAAAACTGTTTTTT.

The chain couples TRBV7-3 to TRBJ2-3, with 10 bases aligning to TRBD1. Germline V CDR1 and CDR2: SGHTA, FQGTGA. After removal of 4 bases from V and 4 bases from J, the junction contained 5 bases not matched to a gene. This CDR3 spans 15 amino acids. CDR3 in DNA: TGTGCCAGCAGCTCTAACGGACAGGGGGCAGATACGCAGTATTTT. The encoded protein is CASSSNGQGADTQYF.

The chain has TRBV19 and TRBJ2-3, with 7 bases matching TRBD2. The junction had 9 bases not matched to a gene; V was cut back by 6 bases and J by 0 bases. Germline V lookup: CDR1 LNHDA, CDR2 SQIVND (reference sequence). The CDR3 is 16 residues long. In DNA form, the CDR3 reads TGTGCCAGTAGCGTAGAATCCGGGGGGAGCACAGATACGCAGTATTTT. Its translation: CASSVESGGSTDTQYF.